Listed here are 11 T cell receptor beta chains from one sample, sequenced in a study of blood T cell repertoires in COVID-19. The table came from immunoSEQ multiplex PCR; TCRdb's copy has only in-frame clones and leaves some out. Of 140,000 to 150,000 clones detected, around 72% appear once; the ten largest clones hold just under 2%. Material for sequencing was peripheral blood. These receptors were obtained from a woman in her sixties or seventies with acute or convalescent COVID-19.

J is TRBJ1-6 and V is TRBV6-5; 8 bases align to TRBD1. The CDR3 contains 14 residues. Looked up from germline, CDR1 is MNHEY and CDR2 is SVGAGI. The V and J ends lost 8 bases and 0 bases, in that order; junction bases with no gene match: 0. CDR3 region: CASQGASYNSPLHF. CDR3 in DNA: TGTGCCAGCCAGGGGGCCTCCTATAATTCACCCCTCCACTTT.

The V and J genes are TRBV10-3 and TRBJ1-2; D is possibly TRBD1 (5 bases). The ends were cut back, 0 bases at V and 5 bases at J, with 7 bases in the middle. CDR3 length equals 13 residues. CDR1 and CDR2 from the germline V gene are ENHRY and SYGVKD. This CDR3 is CAISESGGYGYTF. The CDR3 region has the DNA TGTGCCATCAGTGAGTCGGGGGGTTATGGCTACACCTTC.

The chain combines TRBV12-5 with TRBJ2-5; 14 bases align to TRBD2. This CDR3 is 15 amino acids long. The junction had 5 bases not matched to a gene; V was cut back by 6 bases and J by 5 bases. The germline CDR1 and CDR2 sequences are LGHNT and FRNRAP. The CDR3 loop is CASGPTSGRAETQYF. The CDR3 DNA is TGTGCTAGTGGCCCGACTAGCGGGAGGGCTGAGACCCAGTACTTC.

The V call is TRBV11-2, the J call TRBJ1-1; 11 positions match TRBD1. CDR1 is SGHAT, CDR2 FQNNGV, per germline. This CDR3 comprises 17 residues. J lost 0 bases, V lost 2 bases, and 5 bases had no gene match. CDR3 sequence reads: CASSLLGQGVMNTEAFF. The CDR3 coding sequence is TGTGCCAGCAGCTTATTGGGACAGGGGGTTATGAACACTGAAGCTTTCTTT.

The gene calls are TRBV7-2 and TRBJ2-3; D possibly corresponds to TRBD2 (5 bases). Trimming left V 1 base short and J 0 bases short, with 8 bases between. The CDR3 is 15 amino acids. The germline V gene encodes CDR1 SGHTA and CDR2 FQGNSA. The CDR3: CASSLVRTSTDTQYF. CDR3 sequence (DNA): TGTGCCAGCAGCTTAGTACGGACTAGCACAGATACGCAGTATTTT.

The rearrangement links TRBV27 to TRBJ1-5, with TRBD1 as a possible D gene (6 bases). This CDR3 is built from 13 residues. From germline, CDR1 is MNHEY and CDR2 SMNVEV (reference sequence). V lost 1 base, J lost 7 bases, and 8 bases lay in between. The CDR3 spells CASSLWGGQPQHF. CDR3 nucleotide sequence: TGTGCCAGCAGTTTATGGGGGGGCCAGCCCCAGCATTTT.

The DNA for the CDR3 is TGCGCCAGCAGTGTTGCCAGGCAAGCTGGGGAGCTGTTTTTT. This encodes CASSVARQAGELFF. The chain employs TRBV10-1 and TRBJ2-2; D gene uncertain. CDR1 is WNHNN, CDR2 SYGVQD, per germline (reference sequence). V was pared by 4 bases and J by 8 bases, with 14 bases between. CDR3 size: 14 residues.

The chain recombines TRBV24-1 with TRBJ2-1; TRBD1 agrees at 7 bases. With 7 bases clipped from V and 9 bases from J, the junction kept 8 bases outside the gene matches. This CDR3 has 13 amino acids. Germline loops: CDR1 KGHDR, CDR2 SFDVKD. CDR3 coding DNA: TGTGCCACCAGGGAGACAGGGAATATTGAGCAGTTCTTC. This codes for CATRETGNIEQFF.

The chain employs TRBV2 and TRBJ2-5, with 7 bases fitting TRBD2. CDR1 SNHLY and CDR2 FYNNEI come from the germline V gene. CDR3 length: 15 amino acids. Trimming cost V 5 bases and J 4 bases; bases outside gene matches: 10. CDR3 coding DNA: TGTGCCAGCAGTCAAATTTGGACTAGAGGAGAGACCCAGTACTTC. Translation: CASSQIWTRGETQYF.

The rearrangement uses TRBV5-1 and TRBJ1-5; D perhaps matches TRBD1 (5 bases). From germline, CDR1 is SGHRS and CDR2 YFSETQ. Trimming removed 0 bases from V and 6 bases from J, with 13 bases in between. The CDR3 is made up of 15 amino acids. The CDR3 coding sequence is TGCGCCAGCAGCTTGGAAGGGGCGCGGGGTCAGCCCCAGCATTTT. It codes for CASSLEGARGQPQHF.

A single count supports this clone. V gene TRBV29-1 combines with J gene TRBJ1-2, with 8 bases fitting TRBD1. The V gene end was trimmed by 3 bases and the J gene end by 7 bases; junction bases not matched to a gene: 7. The CDR3 length is 13 residues. Germline CDR1 SQVTM, CDR2 ANQGSEA. The CDR3 sequence is CSVDSQGAGGYTF. The CDR3 region has the DNA TGCAGCGTTGACAGCCAGGGGGCTGGTGGCTACACCTTC.